Described below is a single T cell receptor beta chain sequence and its context. Its antigen is as yet unknown. Each CDR3 protein is one row after TCRdb ran MiXCR on the 5' RACE reads. The data show about 540,000 distinct CDR3 sequences, roughly 13% seen once. The V end lost 10 bases, the J end lost 11 bases, and 17 bases lay between the germline ends. CDR1 is SNHLY, CDR2 FYNNEI, per germline. There are 11 residues in the CDR3. This sample stems from a study of CD8 T cells in ankylosing spondylitis. The study, taken as a whole, reports: A TCR beta motif made of several highly homologous variants seemed typical of ankylosing spondylitis blood. Peripheral blood held disease-linked clones only at relatively low frequency, and these were CD8+. Earlier authors reported some of these motif variants in reactive arthritis synovial fluid and blood. Clones linked to disease were reported to show significant enrichment in matched ankylosing spondylitis synovial fluid.

The clonotype was recovered from a male donor with ankylosing spondylitis. Sample: blood, either unsorted or a sorted T cell fraction (not recorded which). The rearrangement joins TRBV2 to TRBJ1-1; no clear D. The CDR3 protein is CATSTVSSAFF. The CDR3 DNA reads as TGTGCCACCTCGACCGTATCTTCGGCTTTCTTT.